This passage covers 16 T cell receptor beta chains from one sample sequenced in a study of shared clonotypes between healthy human individuals. Profiled with immunoSEQ multiplex PCR; TCRdb holds only in-frame clones, not every one. This sample has around 550,000 clones, with 90% to 95% found just once. CD45RO negativity and positive selection for CCR7 defined naive CD8 cells, a population that excluded terminally differentiated effector memory CD45RA+ cells. The specimen sequenced was naive CD8+ T cells sorted from blood. The receptors here all came from a woman in her 30s in good health.

The genes are TRBV5-6 and TRBJ2-7, with unresolved D. This CDR3 has 13 residues. V lost 0 bases to trimming and J lost 1 base, with 5 bases between them. CDR1 is SGHDT and CDR2 is YYEEEE in the germline V gene. The CDR3 DNA sequence: TGTGCCAGCAGCTTGGAGACGTCCTACGAGCAGTACTTC. Its translation is CASSLETSYEQYF.

V is TRBV19 and J is TRBJ1-2; perhaps TRBD1 as D (5 bases). Germline V gene lookup returns CDR1 LNHDA and CDR2 SQIVND (reference sequence). The CDR3 consists of 16 residues. Trimming shortened V by 3 bases and J by 8 bases, and 22 bases separated the two germline ends. The CDR3 sequence: CASSIPPWRGRGGYTF. DNA for the CDR3: TGTGCCAGTAGTATCCCCCCTTGGCGCGGGAGGGGCGGCTACACCTTC. Together with reference TRBV19 and TRBJ1-2, the CDR3 gives the full variable domain: DGGITQSPKYLFRKEGQNVTLSCEQNLNHDAMYWYRQDPGQGLRLIYYSQIVNDFQKGDIAEGYSVSREKKESFPLTVTSAQKNPTAFYLCASSIPPWRGRGGYTFGSGTRLTVV.

The V gene is TRBV4-1, the J gene TRBJ2-1; D is possibly TRBD1 or TRBD2 (7 bases each). Between the trimmed V and J ends, which lost 3 bases and 5 bases, there was a span of 17 bases. Germline CDR1 is MGHRA and CDR2 is YSYEKL. The CDR3 runs 16 residues. The CDR3 sequence: CASSQRQGREDNEQFF. In nucleotides, the CDR3 is TGCGCCAGCAGCCAGCGACAGGGCCGGGAGGACAATGAGCAGTTCTTC.

The V and J genes are TRBV29-1 and TRBJ2-1, with 10 bases lining up with TRBD1. V was pared by 6 bases and J by 4 bases, with 6 bases of the junction left unmatched. The CDR3 contains 14 residues. Germline V CDR1 and CDR2: SQVTM, ANQGSEA. Written as DNA, the CDR3 is TGCAGCGTGGAGGGGACAGGGGTTTACAATGAGCAGTTCTTC. Its protein product is CSVEGTGVYNEQFF.

This clone appeared a single time. The chain recombines TRBV14 with TRBJ2-1, with 11 nucleotides matching TRBD1. Per germline, CDR1 SGHDN and CDR2 FVKESK. The CDR3 totals 14 residues. V lost 4 bases and J lost 7; bases outside the gene matches: 3. CDR3 in DNA: TGTGCCAGCAGCCGGGGACAGGGGGGGAATGAGCAGTTCTTC. Protein sequence: CASSRGQGGNEQFF.

V and J are TRBV27 and TRBJ2-1, with 12 bases lining up with TRBD2. With 2 bases clipped from V and 10 bases from J, the junction kept 3 bases outside the gene matches. Per the germline V gene, CDR1 is MNHEY and CDR2 is SMNVEV (reference sequence). This CDR3 contains 14 residues. CDR3: CASSLQTSGREQFF. DNA for the CDR3: TGTGCCAGCAGTTTACAAACTAGCGGGAGGGAGCAGTTCTTC.

The rearrangement uses TRBV7-9 and TRBJ2-7, with D tentatively TRBD1 or TRBD2 (5 bases each). Trimming took off 1 base at V and 3 bases at J, with 16 bases between the two ends. The CDR3 is 16 amino acids. From germline, CDR1 is SEHNR and CDR2 FQNEAQ (reference sequence). For the CDR3, the DNA is TGTGCCAGCAGCTTAGATTCGTGGGGGTATAACTACGAGCAGTACTTC. It specifies CASSLDSWGYNYEQYF.

Regarding this clone: An end of the junction does not agree with germline; a read error may underlie this. The chain recombines TRBV6-1 with TRBJ1-2; the match to TRBD1 covers 10 bases. The V gene's germline CDR1 is MNHNS and CDR2 SASEGT. The CDR3 extends over 17 amino acids. The CDR3: CASSEAQLGTGVPRENF. CDR3 bases: TGTGCCAGCAGTGAAGCGCAATTGGGGACAGGGGTCCCCCGGGAGAACTTC.

For the CDR3, the DNA is TGTGCCAGCAGTTCCTACTACGAGCAGTACTTC. It codes for CASSSYYEQYF. The chain uses TRBV6-1 and TRBJ2-7; D uncertain. CDR3 size: 11 residues. V shed 5 bases and J shed 3 bases, with 5 bases lying between them. Per germline, CDR1 MNHNS and CDR2 SASEGT.

V and J are TRBV4-2 and TRBJ2-1, with TRBD2 matching 10 bases. With V trimmed by 0 bases and J by 7 bases, 9 bases remained unmatched. The germline V gene encodes CDR1 LGHNA and CDR2 YNFKEQ. CDR3 length: 17 residues. The CDR3: CASSQDPSSGSSNEQFF. The CDR3 DNA sequence: TGTGCCAGCAGCCAAGACCCGTCTAGCGGGAGTTCAAATGAGCAGTTCTTC.

The sample holds one count of this clone. This rearrangement joins TRBV7-9 to TRBJ1-1, with D unresolved. Trimming stripped 3 bases from V and 1 base from J, with 6 bases between. The CDR3 is made up of 13 amino acids. In germline, CDR1 is SEHNR, CDR2 FQNEAQ (reference sequence). The CDR3 here is CASSFDPNTEAFF. CDR3 DNA: TGTGCCAGCAGCTTTGACCCGAACACTGAAGCTTTCTTT.

V usage is TRBV6-1 and J usage is TRBJ2-3, with TRBD1 identical over 9 bases. Germline lookup yields CDR1 MNHNS and CDR2 SASEGT. The length of the CDR3 is 15 residues. The ends lost 3 bases at V and 8 bases at J; junction bases unmatched: 9. CDR3 sequence reads: CASSERTGGEGTQYF. For the CDR3, the DNA is TGTGCCAGCAGTGAGCGAACAGGGGGCGAGGGTACGCAGTATTTT.

The V and J genes are TRBV19 and TRBJ2-7; D remains unclear. The CDR3 runs 13 residues. Per germline, CDR1 LNHDA and CDR2 SQIVND (reference sequence). V was clipped by 9 bases and J by 2 bases, with 14 bases between them. CDR3 DNA: TGTGCCAGCTCCCAAGCGCCGACCTACGAGCAGTACTTC. Protein product: CASSQAPTYEQYF.

CDR3 DNA sequence: TGTGCCAGCAGCCCCAACACCCATTTTGACTATGGCTACACCTTC. It codes for CASSPNTHFDYGYTF. The chain recombines TRBV7-9 with TRBJ1-2; D not resolved. This CDR3 contains 15 residues. From germline, CDR1 is SEHNR and CDR2 FQNEAQ (reference sequence). V was cut by 5 bases and J by 3 bases, with 16 bases left in between. Using reference TRBV7-9 and TRBJ1-2 for the parts outside the CDR3, the full variable domain is DTGVSQNPRHKITKRGQNVTFRCDPISEHNRLYWYRQTLGQGPEFLTYFQNEAQLEKSRLLSDRFSAERPKGSFSTLEIQRTEQGDSAMYLCASSPNTHFDYGYTFGSGTRLTVV.

J is TRBJ1-5 and V is TRBV28, with 8 bases aligning to TRBD1. V dropped 1 base and J dropped 4; count of bases not matched to a gene: 3. The CDR3 spans 15 residues. The V gene's germline CDR1 is MDHEN and CDR2 SYDVKM. DNA for the CDR3: TGTGCCAGCAGTTTATCAGGGGGCACGAATCAGCCCCAGCATTTT. Translating it yields CASSLSGGTNQPQHF.

This chain uses TRBV27 with TRBJ2-7; no firm D call. Trimming stripped 7 bases from V and 9 bases from J, with 22 bases between. Germline V lookup: CDR1 MNHEY, CDR2 SMNVEV (reference sequence). The CDR3 has 14 amino acids. CDR3 protein: CASKNLGQAYPQYF. DNA of the CDR3: TGTGCCAGCAAAAATCTCGGGCAGGCGTATCCGCAGTACTTC.